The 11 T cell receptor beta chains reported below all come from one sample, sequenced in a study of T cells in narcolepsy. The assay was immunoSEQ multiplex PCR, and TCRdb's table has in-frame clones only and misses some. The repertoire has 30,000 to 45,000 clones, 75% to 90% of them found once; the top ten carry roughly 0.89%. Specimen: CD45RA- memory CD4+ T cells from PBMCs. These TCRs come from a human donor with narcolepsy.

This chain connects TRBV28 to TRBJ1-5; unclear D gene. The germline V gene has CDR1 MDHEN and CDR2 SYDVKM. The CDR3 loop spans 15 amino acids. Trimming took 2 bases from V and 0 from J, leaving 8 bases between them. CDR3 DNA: TGTGCCAGCAGTTTAGCCGGCCCTAGCAATCAGCCCCAGCATTTT. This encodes CASSLAGPSNQPQHF.

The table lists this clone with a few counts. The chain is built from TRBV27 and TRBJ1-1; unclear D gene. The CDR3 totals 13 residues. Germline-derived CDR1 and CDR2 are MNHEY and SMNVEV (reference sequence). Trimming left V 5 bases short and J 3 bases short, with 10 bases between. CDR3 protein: CASSHTFDTEAFF. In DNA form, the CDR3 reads TGTGCCAGCAGTCATACATTCGACACTGAAGCTTTCTTT.

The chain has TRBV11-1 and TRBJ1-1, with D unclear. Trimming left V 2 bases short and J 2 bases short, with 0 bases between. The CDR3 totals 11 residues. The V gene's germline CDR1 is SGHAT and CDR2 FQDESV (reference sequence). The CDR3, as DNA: TGTGCCAGCAGCTTAAACACTGAAGCTTTCTTT. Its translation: CASSLNTEAFF.

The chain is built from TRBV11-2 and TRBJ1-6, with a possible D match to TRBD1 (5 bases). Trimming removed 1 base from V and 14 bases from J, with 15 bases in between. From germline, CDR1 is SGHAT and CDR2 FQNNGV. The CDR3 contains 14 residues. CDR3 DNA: TGTGCCAGCAGCTTAGTAGGGACCGCCGCTGCCCTCCACTTT. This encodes CASSLVGTAAALHF.

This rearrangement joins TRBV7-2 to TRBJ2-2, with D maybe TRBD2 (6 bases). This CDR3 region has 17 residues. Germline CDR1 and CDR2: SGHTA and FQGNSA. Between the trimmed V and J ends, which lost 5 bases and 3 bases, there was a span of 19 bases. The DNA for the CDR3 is TGTGCCAGCAGCCCCCCCCGGGGCGGGAAGGACACCGGGGAGCTGTTTTTT. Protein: CASSPPRGGKDTGELFF.

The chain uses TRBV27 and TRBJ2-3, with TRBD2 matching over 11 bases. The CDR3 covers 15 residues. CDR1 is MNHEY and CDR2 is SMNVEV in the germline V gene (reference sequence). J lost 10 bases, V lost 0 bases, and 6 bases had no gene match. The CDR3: CASSLSSLAGGPQYF. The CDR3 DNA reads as TGTGCCAGCAGTTTATCTAGTCTAGCGGGGGGCCCGCAGTATTTT.

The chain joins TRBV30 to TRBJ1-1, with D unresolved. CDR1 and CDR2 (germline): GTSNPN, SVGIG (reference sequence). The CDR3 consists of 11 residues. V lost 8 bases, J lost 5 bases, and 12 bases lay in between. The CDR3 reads CAQAGDTEAFF. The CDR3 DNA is TGTGCCCAAGCTGGGGATACTGAAGCTTTCTTT.

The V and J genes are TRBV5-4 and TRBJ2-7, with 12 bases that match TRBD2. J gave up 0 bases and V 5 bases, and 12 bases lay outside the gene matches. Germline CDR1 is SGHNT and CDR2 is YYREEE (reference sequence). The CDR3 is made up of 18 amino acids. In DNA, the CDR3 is TGTGCCAGCAGTGCGGGGAGCCCGACTAGCGGGGGCTCCTACGAGCAGTACTTC. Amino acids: CASSAGSPTSGGSYEQYF.

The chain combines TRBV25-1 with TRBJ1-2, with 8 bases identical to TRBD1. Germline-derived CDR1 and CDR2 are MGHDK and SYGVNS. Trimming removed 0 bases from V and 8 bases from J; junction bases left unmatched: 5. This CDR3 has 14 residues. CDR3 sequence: CASSEYQGARGYTF. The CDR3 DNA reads TGTGCCAGCAGTGAATATCAGGGGGCGCGAGGCTACACCTTC.

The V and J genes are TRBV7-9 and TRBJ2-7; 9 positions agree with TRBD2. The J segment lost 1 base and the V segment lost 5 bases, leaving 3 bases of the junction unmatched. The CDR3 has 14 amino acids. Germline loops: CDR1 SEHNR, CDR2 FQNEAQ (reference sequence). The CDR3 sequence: CASSATSGSYEQYF. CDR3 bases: TGTGCCAGCAGCGCGACTAGCGGTTCCTACGAGCAGTACTTC. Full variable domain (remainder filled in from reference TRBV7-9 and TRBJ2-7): DTGVSQNPRHKITKRGQNVTFRCDPISEHNRLYWYRQTLGQGPEFLTYFQNEAQLEKSRLLSDRFSAERPKGSFSTLEIQRTEQGDSAMYLCASSATSGSYEQYFGPGTRLTVT.

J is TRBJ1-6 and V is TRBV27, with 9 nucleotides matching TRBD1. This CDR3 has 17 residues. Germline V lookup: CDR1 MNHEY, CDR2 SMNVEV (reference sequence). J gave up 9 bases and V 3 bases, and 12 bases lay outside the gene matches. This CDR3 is CASSFSSGQGLGSPLHF. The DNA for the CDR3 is TGTGCCAGCAGTTTTTCTTCGGGACAGGGTCTCGGTTCACCCCTCCACTTT.